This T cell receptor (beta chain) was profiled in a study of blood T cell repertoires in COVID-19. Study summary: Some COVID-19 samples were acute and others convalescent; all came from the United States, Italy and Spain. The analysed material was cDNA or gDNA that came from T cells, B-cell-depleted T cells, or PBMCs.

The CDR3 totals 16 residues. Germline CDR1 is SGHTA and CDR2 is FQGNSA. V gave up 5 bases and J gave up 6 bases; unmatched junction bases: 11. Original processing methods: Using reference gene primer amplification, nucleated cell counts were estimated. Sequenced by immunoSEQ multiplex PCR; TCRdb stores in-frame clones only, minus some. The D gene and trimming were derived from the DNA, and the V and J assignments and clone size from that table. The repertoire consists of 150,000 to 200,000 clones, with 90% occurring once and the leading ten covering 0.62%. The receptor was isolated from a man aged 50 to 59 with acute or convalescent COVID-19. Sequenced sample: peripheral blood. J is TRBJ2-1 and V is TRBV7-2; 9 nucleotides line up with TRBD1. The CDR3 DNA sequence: TGTGCCAGCAGCCTGACCGGGACAGGGATGGTCAATGAGCAGTTCTTC. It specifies CASSLTGTGMVNEQFF.